Reported below is one TCR beta chain. Source study methods: It was from reference gene primer amplification that nucleated cell counts were estimated. Libraries were prepared by immunoSEQ multiplex PCR; TCRdb keeps only in-frame clonotypes and omits some of them. The DNA gave D and trimming, while V, J and clone size come from that table. The table lists a few hundred thousand clones, about 85% of them singletons. CDR1 SGHRS and CDR2 YFSETQ come from the germline V gene. The ends were cut back, 3 bases at V and 7 bases at J, with 11 bases in the middle. The CDR3 covers 14 residues. The sample belongs to a study of blood T cell repertoires in COVID-19.

Sequenced sample: peripheral blood. The TCR sequence derives from a woman aged 18-29 years with acute or convalescent COVID-19. The chain employs TRBV5-1 and TRBJ1-6; tentative D call: TRBD1 (6 bases). The CDR3 protein is CASSYRDTNSPLHF. CDR3 sequence (DNA): TGCGCCAGCAGCTACCGGGACACAAATTCACCCCTCCACTTT.